The next 26 T cell receptor beta chains were all read from a single sample in a study of blood T cells in healthy people across ages. For the second PCR, which ran for 7 to 11 cycles, a sample-barcoded 5' primer and a J-beta primer mix were used. In TCRdb, the 5' RACE reads were re-called with MiXCR into one record per CDR3 protein. The table lists roughly 500,000 distinct CDR3 sequences, approximately 27% of them singletons. The sample consisted of blood. Receptors originate from a woman aged 65 to 85 in good health.

The table lists this clonotype with a few counts. V gene TRBV5-1 combines with J gene TRBJ2-5, with D tentatively TRBD1 or TRBD2 (6 bases each). The length of the CDR3 is 15 residues. V lost 2 bases to trimming and J lost 3 bases, with 14 bases between them. Germline CDR1 SGHRS, CDR2 YFSETQ. In DNA, the CDR3 is TGCGCCAGCAGCTTAGAGGGGGGTCCGGAAGAGACCCAGTACTTC. Its translation is CASSLEGGPEETQYF.

The table lists this clonotype with a few counts. The V call is TRBV5-5, the J call TRBJ1-1; no clear D gene. CDR1 and CDR2 from the germline V gene are SGHKS and YYEKEE (reference sequence). CDR3 length: 14 amino acids. The ends were cut back, 2 bases at V and 4 bases at J, with 12 bases in the middle. The CDR3 spells CASSFASGFTEAFF. The DNA for the CDR3 is TGTGCCAGCAGCTTTGCTAGCGGATTCACTGAAGCTTTCTTT.

This clonotype was detected a few times. J is TRBJ2-3 and V is TRBV30; no definite D call. The ends were cut back, 0 bases at V and 0 bases at J, with 10 bases in the middle. Germline V gene sequence: CDR1 GTSNPN, CDR2 SVGIG (reference sequence). The CDR3 contains 15 residues. The CDR3 loop reads CAWSVRGASTDTQYF. The CDR3, as DNA: TGTGCCTGGAGTGTTCGAGGAGCCAGCACAGATACGCAGTATTTT.

Here the CDR3 reads CASSYSGGQGIVYEQYF. DNA for the CDR3: TGTGCCAGCAGTTACTCGGGCGGACAGGGGATTGTATACGAGCAGTACTTC. The chain recombines TRBV6-2 or TRBV6-3 with TRBJ2-7; TRBD1 matches 9 bases. This CDR3 is 17 amino acids long. CDR1 MNHEY and CDR2 SVGEGT come from the germline V gene. V was pared by 0 bases and J by 4 bases, with 10 bases of the junction left unmatched.

The rearrangement joins TRBV5-1 to TRBJ1-2; D gene uncertain. Trimming shortened V by 4 bases and J by 0 bases, and 10 bases separated the two germline ends. CDR3 length equals 14 residues. Germline CDR1 SGHRS, CDR2 YFSETQ. Here the CDR3 reads CASSASSANYGYTF. In nucleotides, the CDR3 is TGCGCCAGCAGCGCCTCCAGTGCTAACTATGGCTACACCTTC.

This clonotype was counted only a few times. The V gene is TRBV3-1, the J gene TRBJ1-4; D perhaps matches TRBD1 (5 bases). Germline CDR1 and CDR2: LGHDT and YNNKEL (reference sequence). V lost 8 bases and J 0 bases, leaving 22 bases between the germline ends. The CDR3 loop spans 18 amino acids. The chain's CDR3 is CASGNGTPMRPTNEKLFF. CDR3 nucleotide sequence: TGTGCCAGCGGCAACGGGACGCCAATGAGGCCAACTAATGAAAAACTGTTTTTT. Complete variable domain (other parts from reference TRBV3-1 and TRBJ1-4): DTAVSQTPKYLVTQMGNDKSIKCEQNLGHDTMYWYKQDSKKFLKIMFSYNNKELIINETVPNRFSPKSPDKAHLNLHINSLELGDSAVYFCASGNGTPMRPTNEKLFFGSGTQLSVL.

Comments on this clonotype: One end of the junction fails to match germline, which may point to a read error. CDR3 bases: TGTGCCAACAGTTACTCGAGAGGGGGGTTTTCAGCGGCCCAGTACTTC. Translation gives CANSYSRGGFSAAQYF. V usage is TRBV6-2 or TRBV6-3 and J usage is TRBJ2-5; tentatively, D is TRBD1 or TRBD2 (6 bases each). There are 16 residues in the CDR3. Germline CDR1 MNHEY, CDR2 SVGEGT.

V gene TRBV7-2 combines with J gene TRBJ1-2; possible D gene TRBD1, 5 bases. V was clipped by 4 bases and J by 8 bases, with 14 bases between them. The germline gives CDR1 SGHTA, CDR2 FQGNSA. The CDR3 totals 13 residues. The CDR3 protein is CASSSAGVGGYTF. The DNA for the CDR3 is TGTGCCAGCAGCTCAGCGGGGGTAGGAGGCTACACCTTC.

In this sample, this clonotype turned up many times. This chain connects TRBV4-2 to TRBJ2-7, with TRBD1 matching 7 bases. The CDR3 consists of 15 residues. The V segment lost 0 bases and the J segment 2 bases; nucleotides outside the gene matches: 4. CDR1 and CDR2 from the germline V gene are LGHNA and YNFKEQ. CDR3 DNA: TGTGCCAGCAGCCAAGAGAGGACAGGAACCTACGAGCAGTACTTC. Amino acid sequence: CASSQERTGTYEQYF.

The V gene is TRBV20-1, the J gene TRBJ2-1; 9 positions match TRBD2. Trimming removed 6 bases from V and 7 bases from J; junction bases left unmatched: 16. This CDR3 is built from 16 residues. CDR1 is DFQATT, CDR2 SNEGSKA, per germline (reference sequence). CDR3 in DNA: TGCAGTGCCCCCCCCGAGCGGGGGGCCTCAAGGAATGAGCAGTTCTTC. Residues: CSAPPERGASRNEQFF.

The chain carries TRBV9 and TRBJ2-5; 9 nucleotides agree with TRBD2. The better agreement between TRBJ2-1 and the DNA end casts doubt on the J call. The CDR3 loop spans 15 amino acids. Germline CDR1 is SGDLS and CDR2 is YYNGEE. CDR3 in amino acids: CASSSGGGAENEQFF. CDR3 coding DNA: TGTGCCAGCAGCTCCGGCGGGGGGGCCGAGAATGAGCAGTTCTTC.

This clonotype was recorded a few times. The rearrangement uses TRBV20-1 and TRBJ1-1; D is unresolved. This CDR3 is built from 15 residues. Trimming cost V 6 bases and J 3 bases, with 20 bases left between them. Germline V gene data show CDR1 as DFQATT and CDR2 as SNEGSKA (reference sequence). CDR3 region: CSAAPHGSLDTEAFF. The CDR3 bases are TGCAGTGCCGCCCCCCACGGATCGCTAGACACTGAAGCTTTCTTT.

The chain employs TRBV30 and TRBJ2-5, with D perhaps matching TRBD1 or TRBD2 (5 bases each). Trimming removed 1 base at V and 6 bases at J, with 15 bases between. CDR1 is GTSNPN, CDR2 SVGIG, per germline (reference sequence). There are 14 residues in the CDR3. The DNA for the CDR3 is TGTGCCTGGAGTGCCGGGACCCCCAGGCAGACCCAGTACTTC. Its protein is CAWSAGTPRQTQYF.

This clonotype occurred many times. The rearrangement links TRBV20-1 to TRBJ2-5; 8 bases agree with TRBD2. The CDR3 consists of 15 residues. V was pared by 6 bases and J by 3 bases, with 12 bases of the junction left unmatched. Germline values: CDR1 DFQATT, CDR2 SNEGSKA (reference sequence). The CDR3 DNA is TGCAGTGCCGAAGGGGGAAGCGGGAGCGAAGAGACCCAGTACTTC. It encodes CSAEGGSGSEETQYF.

CDR3 loop: CASSYLPGTTSEQFF. In nucleotides, the CDR3 is TGTGCCAGCAGTTACCTCCCGGGCACCACCTCCGAGCAGTTCTTC. The chain is built from TRBV6-2 or TRBV6-3 and TRBJ2-5; D not certain. The closer fit of TRBJ2-1 to the DNA end suggests the J call may be wrong. The germline CDR1 and CDR2 sequences are MNHEY and SVGEGT. The CDR3 has 15 residues.

The genes are TRBV12-3 or TRBV12-4 and TRBJ2-2, with D possibly being TRBD1 (5 bases). Trimming removed 3 bases from V and 4 bases from J, with 12 bases in between. CDR3 length: 15 amino acids. CDR3 DNA: TGTGCCAGCAGTTTCCGGCAGGGATCCACCGGGGAGCTGTTTTTT. Its translation is CASSFRQGSTGELFF.

This chain uses TRBV20-1 with TRBJ2-7, with 7 bases aligning to TRBD1. The CDR3 totals 14 residues. With V trimmed by 0 bases and J by 4 bases, 6 bases remained unmatched. The germline V gene has CDR1 DFQATT and CDR2 SNEGSKA (reference sequence). The CDR3 reads CSARDPGGPYEQYF. DNA for the CDR3: TGCAGTGCTAGAGATCCAGGGGGACCTTACGAGCAGTACTTC.

J is TRBJ1-2 and V is TRBV12-3 or TRBV12-4; the match to TRBD1 covers 9 bases. The CDR3 runs 15 residues. Trimming removed 3 bases from V and 4 bases from J; junction bases left unmatched: 6. CDR3 sequence reads: CASSFDRGGTYGYTF. CDR3 sequence (DNA): TGTGCCAGCAGTTTCGACAGGGGGGGTACCTATGGCTACACCTTC.

Only a few counts were recorded for this clonotype. The V call is TRBV29-1, the J call TRBJ2-4; 10 nucleotides align to TRBD2. This CDR3 contains 15 residues. CDR1 SQVTM and CDR2 ANQGSEA come from the germline V gene. V dropped 4 bases and J dropped 1; count of bases not matched to a gene: 4. The DNA for the CDR3 is TGCAGCGTTGGCCAGCGGGAGGGGGCCAAAAACATTCAGTACTTC. Its protein product is CSVGQREGAKNIQYF.

This clonotype was seen a handful of times. The junction differs from germline at one of its ends, possibly a read error. V gene TRBV25-1 combines with J gene TRBJ1-4, with D hard to call. Germline V gene data show CDR1 as MGHDK and CDR2 as SYGVNS. The CDR3 loop spans 15 amino acids. Written as DNA, the CDR3 is TGTGCCAGCAGTGAGGAGGGTCAAAGATATGAAAAACTGCTTTTT. It encodes CASSEEGQRYEKLLF. The full variable domain, rest sourced from reference TRBV25-1 and TRBJ1-4, is EADIYQTPRYLVIGTGKKITLECSQTMGHDKMYWYQQDPGMELHLIHYSYGVNSTEKGDLSSESTVSRIRTEHFPLTLESARPSHTSQYLCASSEEGQRYEKLLFGSGTQLSVL.

This clonotype appeared a few times. At one end the junction does not follow the germline gene, possibly because of a read error. The genes are TRBV2 and TRBJ1-2; D remains unclear. Germline CDR1 and CDR2: SNHLY and FYNNEI. The CDR3 loop spans 14 amino acids. CDR3 sequence: CASREGRNVYGYTF. The CDR3 DNA reads TGTGCCAGCAGGGAAGGACGGAATGTCTATGGCTACACCTTC.

This clonotype has a handful of counts. The gene calls are TRBV20-1 and TRBJ1-4; D unclear. The CDR3 covers 14 residues. The germline V and J ends were trimmed by 5 bases and 4 bases, with 14 bases remaining between them. Germline CDR1 DFQATT, CDR2 SNEGSKA (reference sequence). The CDR3 nucleotides are TGCAGTGCTCGCTCCAGCCTCCTTAATGAAAAACTGTTTTTT. It translates to CSARSSLLNEKLFF.

The rearrangement uses TRBV7-9 and TRBJ2-1; tentative D call: TRBD1 (6 bases). CDR1 is SEHNR, CDR2 FQNEAQ, per germline (reference sequence). This CDR3 contains 13 residues. The germline V and J ends were trimmed by 4 bases and 12 bases, with 16 bases remaining between them. CDR3: CASSYTGNGPQFF. The CDR3 bases are TGTGCCAGCAGCTATACAGGGAACGGTCCGCAGTTCTTC.

The V call is TRBV20-1, the J call TRBJ1-1; maybe TRBD1 (6 bases). The germline V and J ends were trimmed by 3 bases and 4 bases, with 12 bases remaining between them. In germline, CDR1 is DFQATT, CDR2 SNEGSKA (reference sequence). The CDR3 has 13 amino acids. The CDR3 DNA is TGCAGTGCTAGCGGGGGGCCGGGCACTGAAGCTTTCTTT. Translation gives CSASGGPGTEAFF.

This sequence joins TRBV6-5 and TRBJ2-7; D ambiguous. The CDR3 extends over 14 amino acids. V lost 0 bases and J lost 5, with 11 bases in between. The germline V gene has CDR1 MNHEY and CDR2 SVGAGI. CDR3 protein: CASSYSLDTHEQYF. CDR3 DNA: TGTGCCAGCAGTTACTCCCTTGACACTCACGAGCAGTACTTC.

The chain has TRBV19 and TRBJ1-5; 11 bases are a match to TRBD1. The junction had 9 bases not matched to a gene; V was cut back by 3 bases and J by 11 bases. The CDR3 consists of 15 residues. Germline assignment: CDR1 LNHDA and CDR2 SQIVND (reference sequence). This chain's CDR3 is CASSIMGTGGSAQHF. The CDR3 nucleotides read TGTGCCAGTAGTATTATGGGGACAGGGGGGTCAGCCCAGCATTTT.